This T cell receptor (beta chain) was obtained from a study of blood T cell repertoires in COVID-19. Study in general: T cells, B-cell-depleted T cells, or PBMCs supplied cDNA or gDNA.

In the original processing: Reference gene primer amplification gave nucleated cell count estimates. The table came from immunoSEQ multiplex PCR; TCRdb's copy has only in-frame clones and leaves some out. The DNA was the basis for D and trimming; V, J and clone size are from that table. The sample lists tens of thousands of clones, 80% to 90% occurring once. Trimming stripped 2 bases from V and 7 bases from J, with 19 bases between. The CDR3 spans 15 residues. The germline CDR1 and CDR2 sequences are SGDLS and YYNGEE. The genes are TRBV9 and TRBJ2-7, with D possibly matching TRBD1 (6 bases). The source is a human donor with active COVID-19. The donor label of this sample is uncertain. Sequencing input: peripheral blood. CDR3 sequence: CASSVDSRDTSEQYF. For the CDR3, the DNA is TGTGCCAGCAGCGTGGACAGCCGAGATACTTCGGAGCAGTACTTC.